One and the same sample provided the 5 T cell receptor beta chains below, sequenced in a study of shared clonotypes between healthy human individuals. Profiled with immunoSEQ multiplex PCR; TCRdb holds only in-frame clones, not every one. The sample has almost 750,000 clones, 72% seen once. The sample comprised memory CD4+ T cells sorted from blood. The subset denotes: CD45RA-negative fraction. These receptors all stem from a woman in her twenties or thirties in good health.

The chain carries TRBV5-1 and TRBJ1-6; D unresolved. The CDR3 runs to 13 residues. The V gene's germline CDR1 is SGHRS and CDR2 YFSETQ. V gave up 0 bases and J gave up 5 bases, with 3 bases separating them. CDR3 sequence (DNA): TGCGCCAGCAGCTTGGACAATAATTCACCCCTCCACTTT. Protein product: CASSLDNNSPLHF.

Here the CDR3 reads CASSPDVRGRRNGYTF. In nucleotides, the CDR3 is TGTGCCAGCTCACCAGACGTGAGGGGGAGGAGGAATGGCTACACCTTC. The genes are TRBV18 and TRBJ1-2, with a tentative D call TRBD1 (6 bases). The CDR3 contains 16 residues. CDR1 is KGHSH and CDR2 is LQKENI in the germline V gene. Trimming pared 2 bases from V and 6 bases from J, leaving 19 bases between.

This clone appeared a few times. Written as DNA, the CDR3 is TGTGCCAGTAGTATAGGAGGGATAGGAGCTAACTATGGCTACACCTTC. It translates to CASSIGGIGANYGYTF. The rearrangement links TRBV19 to TRBJ1-2; no clear D gene. The CDR3 length is 16 residues. CDR1 LNHDA and CDR2 SQIVND come from the germline V gene (reference sequence). Trimming took 1 base from V and 0 from J, leaving 12 bases between them.

V usage is TRBV5-3 and J usage is TRBJ2-3; D gene unclear. TRBV5-3 falls under the ORF class, with uncertain function. This CDR3 is built from 14 residues. V lost 4 bases and J lost 0, with 9 bases in between. In DNA, the CDR3 is TGTGCCAGAAGCCACGGACCTAGCACAGATACGCAGTATTTT. It specifies CARSHGPSTDTQYF.

This sequence joins TRBV10-1 and TRBJ2-7, with unresolved D. CDR3 size: 12 residues. CDR1 is WNHNN, CDR2 SYGVQD, per germline (reference sequence). The V gene lost 2 bases and the J gene lost 2 bases, with 4 bases spanning the gap. This CDR3 is CASSERAYEQYF. Written as DNA, the CDR3 is TGCGCCAGCAGTGAGAGGGCCTACGAGCAGTACTTC.